This TCR beta chain was identified in a study of CD8+ T cells in alopecia areata. Reverse transcription of extracted RNA yielded cDNA, which provided the sequencing template. The data were produced by immunoSEQ multiplex PCR, yet TCRdb's version contains in-frame clones alone and is incomplete. Of roughly 120,000 clones listed, 55% to 70% are singletons. V shed 1 base, J shed 3 bases, and the junction held 5 bases outside the gene matches. Germline V gene sequence: CDR1 MGHRA, CDR2 YSYEKL. CDR3 length: 15 residues. Sorting of CD4+ and CD8+ T cells was performed on PBMCs. The sequence derives from a human donor in good health. The chain recombines TRBV4-1 with TRBJ2-7; 8 bases agree with TRBD1. Sequencing was performed on CD4+ T cells sorted from blood. The CDR3 region is CASSQAEGQGYEQYF. In nucleotides, the CDR3 is TGCGCCAGCAGCCAAGCTGAAGGACAGGGCTACGAGCAGTACTTC.